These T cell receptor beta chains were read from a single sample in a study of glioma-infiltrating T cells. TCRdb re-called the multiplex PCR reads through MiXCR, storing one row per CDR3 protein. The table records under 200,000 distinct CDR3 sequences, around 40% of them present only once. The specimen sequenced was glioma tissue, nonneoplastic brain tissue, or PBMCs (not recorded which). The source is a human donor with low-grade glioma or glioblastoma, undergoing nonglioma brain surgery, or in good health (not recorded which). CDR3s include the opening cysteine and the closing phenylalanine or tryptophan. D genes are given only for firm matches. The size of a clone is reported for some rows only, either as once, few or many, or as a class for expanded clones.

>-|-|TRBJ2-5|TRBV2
TGTGCCAGCAGTCAACACAGGTACCAAGAGACCCAGTACTTC
CASSQHRYQETQYF
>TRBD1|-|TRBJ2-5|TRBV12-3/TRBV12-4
TGTGCCAGCAGTTTGCGTCAGGGGGTCCAAGAGACCCAGTACTTC
CASSLRQGVQETQYF
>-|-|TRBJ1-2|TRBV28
TGTGCCAGCAGTTTCGGGCGGACTACTAACTATGGCTACATCTTC
CASSFGRTTNYGYIF
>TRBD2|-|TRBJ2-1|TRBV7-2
TGTGCCAGCTGCGGGAGGGACTACGAGCAGTTCTTC
CASCGRDYEQFF
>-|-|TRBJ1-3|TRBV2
TGTGCCAGCAGTGTCAAGGGACTGCACTCTGGAAACACCATATATTTT
CASSVKGLHSGNTIYF
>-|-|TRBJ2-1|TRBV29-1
TGCAGCGCCTTTGATGGAAATGAGCAGTTCTTC
CSAFDGNEQFF
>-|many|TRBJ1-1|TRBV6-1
TGTGCCAGCAGTGAAGACCCGAACACTGAAGCTTTCTTT
CASSEDPNTEAFF
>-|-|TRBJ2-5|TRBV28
TGCGCCAGCAGACTTTCCATTTTGGACACCCAGTACTTC
CASRLSILDTQYF
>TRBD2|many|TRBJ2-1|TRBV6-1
TGTGCCAGCAGTACGGGACTAGCGGGATATGAGCAGTTCTTC
CASSTGLAGYEQFF
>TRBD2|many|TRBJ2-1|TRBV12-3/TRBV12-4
TGTGCCAGCAGTTTATTGCCCGGGAGGGGGGATGAGCAGTTCTTC
CASSLLPGRGDEQFF
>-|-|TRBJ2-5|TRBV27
TGTGCCAGCAGTCCGGTACATTACCAAGAGACCCAGTACTTC
CASSPVHYQETQYF